Here is one T cell receptor beta chain with its context. These data are taken from a study of cytomegalovirus exposure and HLA in healthy donors. PCR involved 60 Vbeta and 13 Jbeta primers. Produced via immunoSEQ multiplex PCR; TCRdb's table is partial and in-frame only. The profile shows about 120,000 clones, 75% to 85% of them singletons. The CDR3 is made up of 13 amino acids. The ends lost 0 bases at V and 6 bases at J; junction bases unmatched: 1. The germline V gene encodes CDR1 SGHKS and CDR2 YYEKEE (reference sequence). The source is a male donor in good health and CMV-seronegative. Sequenced material: PBMCs. The chain uses TRBV5-5 and TRBJ1-2, with 8 bases that match TRBD1. The CDR3 spells CASSLGTGNGYTF. The CDR3 bases are TGTGCCAGCAGCTTGGGGACAGGGAATGGCTACACCTTC.